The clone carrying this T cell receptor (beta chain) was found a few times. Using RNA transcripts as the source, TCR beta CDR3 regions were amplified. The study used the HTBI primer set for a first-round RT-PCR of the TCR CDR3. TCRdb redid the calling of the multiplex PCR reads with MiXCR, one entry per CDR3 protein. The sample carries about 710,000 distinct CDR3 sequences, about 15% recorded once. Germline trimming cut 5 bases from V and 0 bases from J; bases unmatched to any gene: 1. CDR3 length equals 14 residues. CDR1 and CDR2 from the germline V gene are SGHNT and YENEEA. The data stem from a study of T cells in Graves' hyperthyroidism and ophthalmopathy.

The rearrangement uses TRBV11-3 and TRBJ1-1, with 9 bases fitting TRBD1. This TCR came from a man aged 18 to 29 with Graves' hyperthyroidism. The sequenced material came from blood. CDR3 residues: CASSGTGMNTEAFF. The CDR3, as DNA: TGTGCCAGCAGCGGGACAGGGATGAACACTGAAGCTTTCTTT.